This passage covers 28 T cell receptor beta chains from one sample sequenced in a study of T cell responses to AZD1222 COVID-19 vaccine. Measured with immunoSEQ multiplex PCR; TCRdb has only the in-frame clones, and not every one. In the table there are some 140,000 clones, 85% to 95% of which are singletons. This specimen was peripheral blood, taken on day 0 of AZD1222 vaccination. The receptors were gathered from an adult in good health.

The chain carries TRBV5-4 and TRBJ2-5; D is possibly TRBD2 (5 bases). Germline V gene data show CDR1 as SGHNT and CDR2 as YYREEE (reference sequence). Trimming stripped 4 bases from V and 3 bases from J, with 10 bases between. This CDR3 has 13 amino acids. CDR3 DNA: TGTGCCAGCAGCCGGAGGATAGAAGAGACCCAGTACTTC. As protein: CASSRRIEETQYF. Full variable domain (remainder filled in from reference TRBV5-4 and TRBJ2-5): ETGVTQSPTHLIKTRGQQVTLRCSSQSGHNTVSWYQQALGQGPQFIFQYYREEENGRGNFPPRFSGLQFPNYSSELNVNALELDDSALYLCASSRRIEETQYFGPGTRLLVL.

The J gene is TRBJ2-7, the V gene TRBV7-3; TRBD2 matches at 12 bases. The germline gives CDR1 SGHTA, CDR2 FQGTGA. The CDR3 sequence is 15 residues long. J lost 3 bases, V lost 5 bases, and 5 bases had no gene match. The CDR3 region has the DNA TGTGCCAGCAGCGCCACTAGCGGGGGGTTCTACGAGCAGTACTTC. As protein: CASSATSGGFYEQYF.

The chain carries TRBV27 and TRBJ2-7, with a weak D call TRBD2 (6 bases). This CDR3 region has 13 residues. V was shortened by 6 bases and J by 0 bases, with 9 bases between the two germline ends. Germline lookup yields CDR1 MNHEY and CDR2 SMNVEV (reference sequence). The CDR3 nucleotides read TGTGCCAGCAGGGGTAGCGGCTCCTACGAGCAGTACTTC. It encodes CASRGSGSYEQYF.

The V call is TRBV28, the J call TRBJ1-2, with D hard to call. The germline V gene encodes CDR1 MDHEN and CDR2 SYDVKM. V lost 5 bases and J 3 bases, leaving 7 bases between the germline ends. The CDR3 spans 12 residues. The CDR3 bases are TGTGCCAGCAGTGTCAGAGACTATGGCTACACCTTC. This translates into CASSVRDYGYTF.

DNA of the CDR3: TGCGCCAGCAGCTTGGATGTCGGCGGACCTTCCTACAATGAGCAGTTCTTC. It specifies CASSLDVGGPSYNEQFF. This sequence joins TRBV5-1 and TRBJ2-1; D is ambiguous. From germline, CDR1 is SGHRS and CDR2 YFSETQ. The CDR3 is 17 amino acids. Trimming shortened V by 0 bases and J by 1 base, and 14 bases separated the two germline ends.

The chain has TRBV28 and TRBJ1-5; weak D call: TRBD1 (6 bases). The germline gives CDR1 MDHEN, CDR2 SYDVKM. The CDR3 is 15 residues long. The V end lost 2 bases, the J end lost 6 bases, and 14 bases lay between the germline ends. The CDR3: CASSLKWGGVQPQHF. The CDR3 coding sequence is TGTGCCAGCAGTTTAAAATGGGGGGGCGTTCAGCCCCAGCATTTT.

V usage is TRBV30 and J usage is TRBJ2-7, with unresolved D. Trimming removed 4 bases from V and 1 base from J, with 11 bases in between. In germline, CDR1 is GTSNPN, CDR2 SVGIG (reference sequence). CDR3 size: 13 residues. The CDR3 loop reads CAWMEYGSYEQYF. DNA of the CDR3: TGTGCCTGGATGGAATACGGGTCCTACGAGCAGTACTTC. The full variable domain, completed using reference TRBV30 and TRBJ2-7, is SQTIHQWPATLVQPVGSPLSLECTVEGTSNPNLYWYRQAAGRGLQLLFYSVGIGQISSEVPQNLSASRPQDRQFILSSKKLLLSDSGFYLCAWMEYGSYEQYFGPGTRLTVT.

The V call is TRBV6-1, the J call TRBJ2-7; D ambiguous. The V and J ends lost 0 bases and 0 bases respectively, with 15 bases between them. Germline V lookup: CDR1 MNHNS, CDR2 SASEGT. This CDR3 is built from 17 residues. CDR3 DNA: TGTGCCAGCAGTGAAGCTGGATCATGGGCGAGCTCCTACGAGCAGTACTTC. Translation gives CASSEAGSWASSYEQYF.

The rearrangement joins TRBV5-6 to TRBJ2-5, with 9 bases lining up with TRBD2. From germline, CDR1 is SGHDT and CDR2 YYEEEE. This CDR3 contains 16 residues. V dropped 0 bases and J dropped 2; count of bases not matched to a gene: 5. DNA of the CDR3: TGTGCCAGCAGCTTGGACTTTCTAGCGGGACAAGAGACCCAGTACTTC. Translating gives CASSLDFLAGQETQYF.

The chain joins TRBV5-4 to TRBJ2-3, with a weak D call TRBD2 (6 bases). Germline V gene lookup returns CDR1 SGHNT and CDR2 YYREEE (reference sequence). The CDR3 has 17 residues. Trimming stripped 2 bases from V and 1 base from J, with 17 bases between. CDR3 loop: CASSFYREWAGTDTQYF. The CDR3, as DNA: TGTGCCAGCAGCTTCTATCGGGAGTGGGCTGGCACAGATACGCAGTATTTT.

The CDR3 nucleotides read TGTGCCAGCAGGGACGATCTAACTTGGGCGAACACCGGGGAGCTGTTTTTT. Its translation is CASRDDLTWANTGELFF. The chain joins TRBV27 to TRBJ2-2; D gene unclear. Deletions cut 6 bases from V and 0 bases from J, with 17 bases between. Germline V CDR1 and CDR2: MNHEY, SMNVEV (reference sequence). The CDR3 has 17 residues.

This clone showed up just once. The rearrangement joins TRBV9 to TRBJ2-1, with D possibly matching TRBD1 (6 bases). The CDR3 runs to 17 residues. Germline CDR1 and CDR2: SGDLS and YYNGEE. V lost 4 bases and J 0 bases, leaving 17 bases between the germline ends. Here the CDR3 reads CASSRFSTGSSYNEQFF. The CDR3 nucleotides read TGTGCCAGCAGCCGATTCAGCACAGGGTCCTCCTACAATGAGCAGTTCTTC.

The rearrangement uses TRBV5-6 and TRBJ1-5, with D tentatively TRBD1 (6 bases). The germline V and J ends were trimmed by 3 bases and 8 bases, with 18 bases remaining between them. CDR1 and CDR2 from the germline V gene are SGHDT and YYEEEE. This CDR3 is 15 amino acids long. In nucleotides, the CDR3 is TGTGCCAGCAGCTGGGGGGCTGACGGTACGGAGCCCCAGCATTTT. Translated: CASSWGADGTEPQHF.

This chain connects TRBV21-1 to TRBJ1-5. TRBV21-1 is reported as a pseudogene. CDR3 length: 18 residues. The CDR3 loop reads CASSKRVEGGIGNQPQHF. CDR3 coding DNA: TGTGCCAGCAGCAAACGGGTAGAGGGAGGAATTGGCAATCAGCCCCAGCATTTT.

This chain links TRBV11-2 with TRBJ2-7; D tentatively reads TRBD1 or TRBD2 (5 bases each). Germline loops: CDR1 SGHAT, CDR2 FQNNGV. The V end lost 1 base, the J end lost 1 base, and 14 bases lay between the germline ends. CDR3 size: 16 residues. The CDR3 DNA reads as TGTGCCAGCAGCTTAGTCGGTGGGACGAGGTCCTACGAGCAGTACTTC. It codes for CASSLVGGTRSYEQYF.

The chain carries TRBV15 and TRBJ1-1, with 7 bases identical to TRBD1. CDR3 size: 14 residues. CDR1 is LNHNV and CDR2 is YYDKDF in the germline V gene (reference sequence). Trimming at V came to 0 bases and at J to 5 bases, leaving 3 bases not matched to a gene. The CDR3 protein is CATSRDLRGTEAFF. In DNA form, the CDR3 reads TGTGCCACCAGCAGAGATCTCAGGGGGACTGAAGCTTTCTTT.

The chain is built from TRBV30 and TRBJ1-4; no definite D call. CDR1 GTSNPN and CDR2 SVGIG come from the germline V gene (reference sequence). There are 14 residues in the CDR3. V lost 5 bases and J lost 8, with 18 bases in between. CDR3 sequence (DNA): TGTGCCTGGGGGAGCGGTCCCGTAGGAGAAAAACTGTTTTTT. It specifies CAWGSGPVGEKLFF.

This clone was seen just once. The J gene is TRBJ2-5, the V gene TRBV14, with 9 bases that match TRBD1. The CDR3 extends over 14 amino acids. Trimming at V came to 4 bases and at J to 5 bases, leaving 5 bases not matched to a gene. In germline, CDR1 is SGHDN, CDR2 FVKESK. Written as DNA, the CDR3 is TGTGCCAGCAGCCCCGACAGGGGGAAGGAGACCCAGTACTTC. This translates into CASSPDRGKETQYF.

The chain combines TRBV14 with TRBJ2-1, with TRBD2 matching 10 bases. With V trimmed by 0 bases and J by 10 bases, 15 bases remained unmatched. Looked up from germline, CDR1 is SGHDN and CDR2 is FVKESK. The CDR3 has 18 residues. CDR3 DNA sequence: TGTGCCAGCAGCCAAGAGTTCGGTGGCCTAGCGGGAGCATCCGAGCAGTTCTTC. Translated, it gives CASSQEFGGLAGASEQFF. The full variable domain, its missing parts supplied by reference TRBV14 and TRBJ2-1, is EAGVTQFPSHSVIEKGQTVTLRCDPISGHDNLYWYRRVMGKEIKFLLHFVKESKQDESGMPNNRFLAERTGGTYSTLKVQPAELEDSGVYFCASSQEFGGLAGASEQFFGPGTRLTVL.

The genes are TRBV6-1 and TRBJ1-2; D may be TRBD1 (6 bases). The CDR3 consists of 15 residues. V was clipped by 3 bases and J by 4 bases, with 15 bases between them. Germline CDR1 reads MNHNS; CDR2 reads SASEGT. CDR3 sequence: CASSESGTPIYGYTF. CDR3 in DNA: TGTGCCAGCAGTGAGTCCGGGACACCTATCTATGGCTACACCTTC.

The V gene is TRBV4-3, the J gene TRBJ1-1; D is ambiguous. The CDR3 is 16 amino acids. Germline V gene sequence: CDR1 LGHNA, CDR2 YSLEER. V was pared by 0 bases and J by 1 base, with 12 bases between. The CDR3 DNA reads as TGCGCCAGCAGCCAAGATGAAGGAGAACCGAACACTGAAGCTTTCTTT. Translation gives CASSQDEGEPNTEAFF.

The chain uses TRBV29-1 and TRBJ2-4, with D perhaps given as TRBD1 or TRBD2 (5 bases each). Germline values: CDR1 SQVTM, CDR2 ANQGSEA. This CDR3 spans 14 amino acids. Trimming pared 2 bases from V and 6 bases from J, leaving 14 bases between. CDR3 DNA: TGCAGCGTTGAAAGCTGGGACGGCGGAAACATTCAGTACTTC. Its protein is CSVESWDGGNIQYF.

This chain joins TRBV18 and TRBJ1-1; unclear D gene. Germline CDR1 is KGHSH and CDR2 is LQKENI. V shed 6 bases and J shed 4 bases, with 9 bases lying between them. This CDR3 has 12 amino acids. Here the CDR3 reads CASSPDPTEAFF. The CDR3 DNA reads as TGTGCCAGCTCCCCTGACCCCACTGAAGCTTTCTTT.

About this clone itself: The identical CDR3 is also encoded by other nucleotide sequences in the sample. The chain couples TRBV19 to TRBJ2-7; D remains ambiguous. V was shortened by 1 base and J by 4 bases, with 8 bases between the two germline ends. The germline CDR1 and CDR2 sequences are LNHDA and SQIVND (reference sequence). There are 13 residues in the CDR3. As DNA, the CDR3 is TGTGCCAGTAGTATAGGACGTTCGTACGAGCAGTACTTC. The encoded protein is CASSIGRSYEQYF.

The chain recombines TRBV5-1 with TRBJ2-3; 8 nucleotides agree with TRBD2. CDR3 size: 15 residues. The germline V gene encodes CDR1 SGHRS and CDR2 YFSETQ. V was clipped by 7 bases and J by 6 bases; unmatched bases: 13. The CDR3 protein is CASDPGRGKADTQYF. The CDR3 DNA reads TGCGCCAGCGACCCCGGGAGGGGGAAAGCGGATACGCAGTATTTT.

V gene TRBV18 combines with J gene TRBJ1-2; D is undetermined. The CDR3 totals 13 residues. The V end lost 4 bases, the J end lost 6 bases, and 12 bases lay between the germline ends. CDR1 is KGHSH and CDR2 is LQKENI in the germline V gene. This CDR3 is CASSQTINDGYTF. DNA of the CDR3: TGTGCCAGCTCACAAACTATAAATGATGGCTACACCTTC. The full variable domain, its missing parts supplied by reference TRBV18 and TRBJ1-2, is NAGVMQNPRHLVRRRGQEARLRCSPMKGHSHVYWYRQLPEEGLKFMVYLQKENIIDESGMPKERFSAEFPKEGPSILRIQQVVRGDSAAYFCASSQTINDGYTFGSGTRLTVV.

The gene calls are TRBV19 and TRBJ1-2; 8 bases line up with TRBD1. The ends lost 4 bases at V and 5 bases at J; junction bases unmatched: 3. The germline CDR1 and CDR2 sequences are LNHDA and SQIVND (reference sequence). The CDR3 has 13 amino acids. In nucleotides, the CDR3 is TGTGCCAGTAGTACACGACAGGGGTATGGCTACACCTTC. It codes for CASSTRQGYGYTF.

The V and J genes are TRBV2 and TRBJ2-3; TRBD1 is a possible D gene (6 bases). This CDR3 has 13 amino acids. CDR1 and CDR2 (germline): SNHLY, FYNNEI. Trimming pared 6 bases from V and 0 bases from J, leaving 7 bases between. CDR3: CASRGTSTDTQYF. The CDR3 region has the DNA TGTGCCAGCAGAGGGACAAGCACAGATACGCAGTATTTT.